This T cell receptor beta chain derives from a study of cytomegalovirus exposure and HLA in healthy donors (TCRdb year 2017). General notes on the study: An earlier analysis of approximately 550 of the donors reported 250 to 300 Gb of sequence data and 117 million unique TCR beta sequences from approximately 180 million T cells. An early release that covered several hundred HLA-typed donors contained about 300 gigabases of sequencing data and 85 million to 100 million unique TCR sequences. The genetic ancestry cluster associated with self-reported Caucasian donors included over 80% of the roughly 410 genotyped donors. The aim of the study was to test whether cataloging public T cell receptors could identify signatures of past pathogen exposure. The T cell repertoires of 666 subjects were profiled by immunosequencing and related to cytomegalovirus serostatus. Besides the first cohort of 666 subjects, a separate validation cohort made up of 90 to 150 different subjects was used. To predict cytomegalovirus infection status, the study brought together high-throughput TCR immunosequencing, statistical association of individual TCRs with disease status, and machine learning. A later analysis re-analyzed previously published TCR beta repertoires from roughly 600 donors and added high-resolution HLA genotyping to study TCR occurrence patterns. Rather than drawing on any new phenotypic data, the later analysis identified candidate immune exposures from TCR beta sequences and the way those sequences occurred across donors. To decide whether each TCR beta V gene segment behaved as functional or pseudogenic, an earlier analysis of some 600 of the donors relied on high-throughput TCR beta sequencing. Donor age, sex, ethnicity and CMV serostatus were compiled alongside the repertoire data. A later genetic analysis used genome-wide SNP genotypes for about three fifths of the 666 donors, treating that subset as a discovery cohort. Every discovery cohort repertoire had been produced on one sequencing platform. HLA typing covered class I and class II loci at four-digit resolution. Typing coverage differed by locus: A, B, C, DRB1 and DQB1 were typed in about 629-630 donors, DQA1 in about 550, DPA1 in 600 to 610, and DPB1 in roughly 470. Four to six DR-DQ haplotypes were handled as single units for association and clustering, since linkage in the cohort was strong. Among roughly 400 genotyped donors of the cohort, an average of around 250,000 unique TCR beta nucleotide sequences was sequenced per donor, of which approximately 19% were non-productive. The study at large found these results: Across donors, most TCR sequences were observed very rarely, whereas some public TCRs were present in many individuals. Cytomegalovirus status was reported to be diagnosed by the classifier with high specificity and sensitivity in both the original and validation cohorts. Most CMV-associated TCR beta chains appeared to be HLA-restricted in a later analysis, and the HLA associations seemed to be driven largely by CMV exposure. In a later analysis, several top co-occurrence clusters were reported to appear linked to parvovirus B19, influenza, CMV and Epstein-Barr virus. Some IMGT-functional V segments, including TRBV6-2 and TRBV6-3, could not be distinguished by the 87-base-pair reads and were therefore excluded. A cluster of highly shared sequence variants was judged likely to represent a technical artifact of the sequencing pipeline. In vitro tests confirmed that a few of the cytomegalovirus-associated TCR beta chains recognize cytomegalovirus antigens. In a later analysis, TCR association rates were found to vary across HLA loci, with the most associated TCRs seen for DRB1 alleles and the fewest for HLA-C alleles. Assigning TCR associations to individual alleles was difficult when HLA alleles, especially DR and DQ, strongly co-occurred. An association between a missense DCLRE1C variant and V-gene and J-gene trimming of TCR beta chains was found in a later genetic analysis and replicated in an independent cohort. An earlier analysis of several hundred of the donors showed that most TCR beta V segments appeared in productive rearrangements either about 87% or about 30% of the time, which broadly matched IMGT annotations. Because counts were too low, seventeen rarely observed V segments, including chromosome 9 orphons, were excluded from the earlier analysis of 587 of the donors. HLA typing was unavailable for some donors at each locus, so association tests used only the typed subset. Linkage disequilibrium might explain the correlated functional status among segregating V segments, but an unknown experimental factor could not be ruled out. Specific HLA alleles were associated with 16,951 TCR beta sequences at a false discovery rate of 0.05 in a later analysis. In the study, some 160 TCR beta chains were listed as associated with cytomegalovirus. Compared with equally common non-associated chains, HLA-associated TCR beta chains in a later analysis were more clonally expanded and had lower generation probabilities. In this cohort, only TCR beta chains were sequenced, and detectable features were limited by the absence of alpha or paired-chain data. Roughly uniform sequencing depth across donors was assumed in presence/absence analyses, although this assumption may not hold. A further reported finding was that TCR beta sequences accurately predicted the HLA-A and HLA-B alleles for most subjects in the first cohort. It was suggested by the authors that the approach could potentially be generalized to other disease states and immunological phenotypes. The only immune exposure information available for the cohort was CMV serostatus. In a later genetic analysis, fewer N-insertions in productive TCRs were reported among donors in an Asian-associated ancestry cluster than the approximately 670-donor mean.

The cohort was made up of 666 healthy bone marrow donors. Cohort members were all nominally healthy when sampled, although unrecorded immune exposures were likely present. The donor tested CMV seropositive and was one of the 289 seropositive cohort members. Every donor gave a peripheral blood sample, and the peripheral blood mononuclear cells from that sample were used for TCR beta sequencing. The Qiagen DNeasy Blood Extraction Kit was used to extract genomic DNA from the blood cell samples. CDR1 is given as SGHTA and CDR2 as FQGNSA, both from the germline V gene. Ends trimmed: V by 4 bases, J by 3 bases; bases unmatched to a gene: 8. The CDR3 spans 15 residues, from the cysteine through the phenylalanine. Only the CDR3 DNA stays, 45 bases, in frame from base 1. The method was the immunoSEQ multiplex PCR assay. A mixture of 60 forward primers for TCR Vbeta segments and 13 reverse primers for TCR Jbeta segments was used in the multiplex PCR. The CDR3 region of rearranged TCR beta genes was amplified from genomic DNA with a multiplex PCR assay. Amplified TCR beta libraries were sequenced as 87-base-pair reads on the Illumina HiSeq System. As for the authors' bioinformatics: In a later analysis, around 80 million unique TCR beta chains were counted across the roughly 670 repertoires, and roughly 9.9 million of these chains were shared by at least two donors. To remove PCR and sequencing errors, raw reads were error-corrected and collapsed into unique sequences using a nearest-neighbor algorithm that merged closely related sequences. CDR3 sequences were aligned to IMGT reference sequences to assign V, D and J gene segments. Each retained sequence needed at least a six-nucleotide match to both a V gene segment and a J gene segment. Rearrangements were classified as productive when the CDR3 lacked stop codons and remained in frame with V and J, and all other rearrangements were classified as non-productive. Following IMGT convention, CDR3 was defined as the stretch from the second conserved V-encoded cysteine up to the conserved J-encoded phenylalanine. Sequences without an unambiguous match to a single V gene segment were excluded from the earlier analysis of over 500 of the donors. In an earlier analysis of 500 to 750 of the donors, V segments were called functional above 56.7% productive rearrangements and were called segregating when the between-donor standard deviation exceeded 5%. A statistical classification framework was developed to diagnose cytomegalovirus status using the catalog of TCR beta chain sequences. In a later analysis, V and J genes were assigned by comparing TCR nucleotide sequences against IMGT/GENE-DB human TR gene sequences. A later analysis assigned CDR3 sequences and most-parsimonious VDJ recombination scenarios with the TCRdist pipeline. A later analysis defined each TCR beta chain by its CDR3 amino acid sequence plus V-gene family, and excluded reads lacking a unique V-gene family. As a way to deal with suspected cross-contamination and a sequencing artifact, a later analysis dropped over 550 nucleotide sequences that were highly shared and had low generation probability. For each public chain, a later analysis derived a clonal expansion index from normalized ranks of inferred template counts within each repertoire. In a later analysis, generation probabilities were computed using a VDJ recombination model fitted to out-of-frame rearrangements, and the results were checked against IGoR. In a later analysis, hypergeometric tests were used to score TCR-TCR, TCR-HLA and TCR-CMV co-occurrence, with a repertoire-size bias correction applied to TCR pairs. A later analysis estimated false discovery rates by permuting HLA or CMV assignments 20 times. A later analysis grouped co-occurring TCRs with DBSCAN, adding TCRdist sequence similarity when clustering within HLA-allele-positive subsets. Repertoires with fewer than 30,000 or more than 120,000 public chains were left out of co-occurrence clustering, as were roughly five repertoires with anomalous nucleotide sharing. In its TCRdb copy, this immuneACCESS table keeps in-frame sequences only and misses some clones. Where compared with another copy, unresolved V genes explain less than half of these, and the others have no known cause. Clone size and the V and J calls come from that table; the DNA yielded D and trimming. In this sample the table shows over 130,000 clones, 55% to 70% of which occur a single time. 7% to 8.5% of the sample lies in the top ten.

Note on this clone: Its antigen target is currently unknown. Qualities for individual bases were not recorded, and no much larger clone is one base off.

The TCR comes from an older woman in good health and CMV-seropositive. The rearranged segments are TRBV7-2 and TRBJ2-7; 8 central nucleotides agree with TRBD1. Sequencing input: PBMCs. The CDR3 protein sequence reads: CASSYRQGTFYEQYF. The nucleotides read TGTGCCAGCAGCTACCGACAGGGGACCTTCTACGAGCAGTACTTC.